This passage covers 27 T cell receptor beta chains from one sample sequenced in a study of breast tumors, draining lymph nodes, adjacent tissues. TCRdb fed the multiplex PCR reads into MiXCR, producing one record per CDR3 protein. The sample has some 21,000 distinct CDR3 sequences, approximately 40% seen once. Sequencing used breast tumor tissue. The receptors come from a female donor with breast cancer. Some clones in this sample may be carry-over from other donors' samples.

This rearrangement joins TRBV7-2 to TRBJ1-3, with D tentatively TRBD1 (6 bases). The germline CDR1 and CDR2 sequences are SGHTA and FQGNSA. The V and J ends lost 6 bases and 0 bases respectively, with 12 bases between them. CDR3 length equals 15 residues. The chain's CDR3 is CASSRGQYSGNTIYF. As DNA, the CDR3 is TGTGCCAGCAGTCGCGGACAGTACTCTGGAAACACCATATATTTT. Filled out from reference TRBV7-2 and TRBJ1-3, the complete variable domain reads GAGVSQSPSNKVTEKGKDVELRCDPISGHTALYWYRQSLGQGLEFLIYFQGNSAPDKSGLPSDRFSAERTGGSVSTLTIQRTQQEDSAVYLCASSRGQYSGNTIYFGEGSWLTVV.

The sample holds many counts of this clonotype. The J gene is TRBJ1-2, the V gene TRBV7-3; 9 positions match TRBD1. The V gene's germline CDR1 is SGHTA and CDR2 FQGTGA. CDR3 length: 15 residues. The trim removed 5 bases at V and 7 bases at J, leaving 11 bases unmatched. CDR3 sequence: CASSPEGTGHFGYTF. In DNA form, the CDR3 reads TGTGCCAGCAGCCCCGAGGGGACAGGGCATTTTGGCTACACCTTC.

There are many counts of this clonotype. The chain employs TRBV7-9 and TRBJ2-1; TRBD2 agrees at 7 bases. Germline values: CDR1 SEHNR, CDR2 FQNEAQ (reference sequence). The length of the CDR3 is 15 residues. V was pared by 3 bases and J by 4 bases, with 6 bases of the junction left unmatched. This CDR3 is CASSFGAGVYNEQFF. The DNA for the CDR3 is TGTGCCAGCAGCTTTGGGGCGGGGGTTTACAATGAGCAGTTCTTC.

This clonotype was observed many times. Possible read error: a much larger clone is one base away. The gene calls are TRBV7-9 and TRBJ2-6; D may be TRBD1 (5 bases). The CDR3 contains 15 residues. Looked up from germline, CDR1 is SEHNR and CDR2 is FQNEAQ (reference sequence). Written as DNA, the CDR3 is TGTGCCAGCAGCTTGACAGTTTCTGGGGCCAACGTCCTGCCTTTC. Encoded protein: CASSLTVSGANVLPF.

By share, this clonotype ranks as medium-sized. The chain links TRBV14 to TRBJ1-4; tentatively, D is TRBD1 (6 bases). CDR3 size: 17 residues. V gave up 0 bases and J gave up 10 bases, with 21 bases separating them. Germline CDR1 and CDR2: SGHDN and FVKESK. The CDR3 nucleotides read TGTGCCAGCAGCCAAGATTATGCAGGGGCGGCGATGGGAAAACTGTTTTTT. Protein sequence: CASSQDYAGAAMGKLFF.

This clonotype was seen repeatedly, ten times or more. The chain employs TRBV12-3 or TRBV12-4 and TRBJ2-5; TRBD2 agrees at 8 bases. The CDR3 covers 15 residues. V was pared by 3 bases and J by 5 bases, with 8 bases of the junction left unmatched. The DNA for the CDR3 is TGTGCCAGCAGTTTTATGGGACTAGGGCTGGAGACCCAGTACTTC. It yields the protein CASSFMGLGLETQYF.

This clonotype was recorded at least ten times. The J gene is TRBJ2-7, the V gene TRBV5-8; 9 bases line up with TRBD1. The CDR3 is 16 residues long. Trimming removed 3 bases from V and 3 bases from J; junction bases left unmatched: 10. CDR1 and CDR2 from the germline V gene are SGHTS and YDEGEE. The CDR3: CASSYTGTGTIYEQYF. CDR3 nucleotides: TGTGCCAGCAGCTATACCGGGACAGGGACGATCTACGAGCAGTACTTC. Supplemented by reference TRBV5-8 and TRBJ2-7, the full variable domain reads EAGVTQSPTHLIKTRGQQATLRCSPISGHTSVYWYQQALGLGLQFLLWYDEGEERNRGNFPPRFSGRQFPNYSSELNVNALELEDSALYLCASSYTGTGTIYEQYFGPGTRLTVT.

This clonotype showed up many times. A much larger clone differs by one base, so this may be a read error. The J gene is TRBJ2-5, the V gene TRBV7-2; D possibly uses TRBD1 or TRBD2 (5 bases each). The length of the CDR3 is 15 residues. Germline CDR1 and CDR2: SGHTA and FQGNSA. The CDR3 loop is CASSQGAGWGETQHF. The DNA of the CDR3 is TGTGCCAGCAGCCAGGGTGCAGGTTGGGGAGAGACCCAGCACTTC. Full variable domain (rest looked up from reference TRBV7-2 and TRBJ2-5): GAGVSQSPSNKVTEKGKDVELRCDPISGHTALYWYRQSLGQGLEFLIYFQGNSAPDKSGLPSDRFSAERTGGSVSTLTIQRTQQEDSAVYLCASSQGAGWGETQHFGPGTRLLVL.

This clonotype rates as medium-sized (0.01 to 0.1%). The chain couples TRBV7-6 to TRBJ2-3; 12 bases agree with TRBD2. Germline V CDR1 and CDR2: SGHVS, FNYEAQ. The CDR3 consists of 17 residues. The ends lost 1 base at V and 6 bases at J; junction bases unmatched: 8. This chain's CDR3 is CASSLVGASGRADTQYF. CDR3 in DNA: TGTGCCAGCAGCTTAGTAGGGGCTAGCGGGAGGGCCGATACGCAGTATTTT.

This CDR3 is CASSPLPGSSYNSPLHF. The CDR3 nucleotides are TGTGCCAGCAGCCCACTCCCTGGGAGCTCCTATAATTCACCCCTCCACTTT. The chain links TRBV7-9 to TRBJ1-6; D gene unclear. From germline, CDR1 is SEHNR and CDR2 FQNEAQ (reference sequence). Trimming stripped 5 bases from V and 0 bases from J, with 14 bases between. The CDR3 loop spans 17 amino acids.

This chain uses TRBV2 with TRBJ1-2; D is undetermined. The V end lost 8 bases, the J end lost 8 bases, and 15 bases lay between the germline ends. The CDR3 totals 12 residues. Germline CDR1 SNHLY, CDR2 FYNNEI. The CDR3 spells CASVETRGGYTF. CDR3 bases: TGTGCCAGCGTGGAGACGCGGGGAGGCTACACCTTC. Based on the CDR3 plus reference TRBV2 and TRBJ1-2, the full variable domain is EPEVTQTPSHQVTQMGQEVILRCVPISNHLYFYWYRQILGQKVEFLVSFYNNEISEKSEIFDDQFSVERPDGSNFTLKIRSTKLEDSAMYFCASVETRGGYTFGSGTRLTVV.

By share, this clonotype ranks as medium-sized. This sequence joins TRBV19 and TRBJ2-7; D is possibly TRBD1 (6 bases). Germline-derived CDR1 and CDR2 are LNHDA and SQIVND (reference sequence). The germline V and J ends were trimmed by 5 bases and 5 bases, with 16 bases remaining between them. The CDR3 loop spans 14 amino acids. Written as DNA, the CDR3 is TGTGCCAGTAGTGTGGACAGCCGTCCTAACGAGCAGTACTTC. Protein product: CASSVDSRPNEQYF.

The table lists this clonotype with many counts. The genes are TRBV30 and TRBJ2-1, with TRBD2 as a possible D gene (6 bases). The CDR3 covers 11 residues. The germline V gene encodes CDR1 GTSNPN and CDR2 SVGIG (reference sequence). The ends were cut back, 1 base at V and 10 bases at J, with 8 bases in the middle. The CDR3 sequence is CAWSGAGEQFF. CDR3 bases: TGTGCCTGGAGTGGTGCGGGAGAGCAGTTCTTC.

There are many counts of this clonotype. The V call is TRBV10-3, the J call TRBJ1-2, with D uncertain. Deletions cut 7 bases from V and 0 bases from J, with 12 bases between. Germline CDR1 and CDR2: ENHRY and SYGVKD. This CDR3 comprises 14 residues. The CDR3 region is CAIIRGPSNYGYTF. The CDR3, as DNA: TGTGCCATCATTAGAGGACCGTCTAACTATGGCTACACCTTC.

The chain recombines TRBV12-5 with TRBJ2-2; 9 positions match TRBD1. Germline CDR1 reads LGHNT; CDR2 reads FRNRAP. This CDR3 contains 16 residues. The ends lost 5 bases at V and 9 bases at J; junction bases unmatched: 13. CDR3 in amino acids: CASGQDRGYFHRELFF. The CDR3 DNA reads TGTGCTAGTGGTCAGGACAGGGGTTACTTCCACCGGGAGCTGTTTTTT.

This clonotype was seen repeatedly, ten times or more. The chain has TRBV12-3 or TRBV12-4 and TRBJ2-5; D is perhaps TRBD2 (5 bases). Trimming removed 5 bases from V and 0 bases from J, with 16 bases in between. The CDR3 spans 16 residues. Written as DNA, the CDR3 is TGTGCCAGCAGTCTCTTTCGGGGAACCTACCAAGAGACCCAGTACTTC. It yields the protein CASSLFRGTYQETQYF.

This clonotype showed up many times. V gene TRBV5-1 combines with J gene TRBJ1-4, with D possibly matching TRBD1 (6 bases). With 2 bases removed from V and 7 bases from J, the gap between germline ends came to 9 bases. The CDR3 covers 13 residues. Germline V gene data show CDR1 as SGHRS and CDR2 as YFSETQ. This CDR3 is CASSFGQPEKLFF. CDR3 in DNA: TGCGCCAGCAGCTTCGGACAGCCTGAAAAACTGTTTTTT.

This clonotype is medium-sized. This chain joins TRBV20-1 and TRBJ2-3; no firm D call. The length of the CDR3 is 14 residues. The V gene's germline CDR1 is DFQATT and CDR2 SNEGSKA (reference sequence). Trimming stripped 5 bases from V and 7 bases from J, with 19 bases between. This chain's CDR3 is CSALLTDATNTQYF. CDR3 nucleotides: TGCAGTGCTCTGCTAACCGACGCTACGAATACGCAGTATTTT.

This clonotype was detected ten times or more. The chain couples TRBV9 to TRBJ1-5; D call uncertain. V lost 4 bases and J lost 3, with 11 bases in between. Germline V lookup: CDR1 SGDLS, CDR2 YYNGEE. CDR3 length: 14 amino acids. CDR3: CASSPGRYNQPQHF. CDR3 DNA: TGTGCCAGCAGCCCCGGGAGGTACAATCAGCCCCAGCATTTT.

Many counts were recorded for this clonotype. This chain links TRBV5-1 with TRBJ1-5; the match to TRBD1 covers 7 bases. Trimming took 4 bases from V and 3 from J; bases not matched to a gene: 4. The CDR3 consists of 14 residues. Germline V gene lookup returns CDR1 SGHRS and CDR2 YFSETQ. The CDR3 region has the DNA TGCGCCAGCAGCCCGACAGGGAACAATCAGCCCCAGCATTTT. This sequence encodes CASSPTGNNQPQHF.

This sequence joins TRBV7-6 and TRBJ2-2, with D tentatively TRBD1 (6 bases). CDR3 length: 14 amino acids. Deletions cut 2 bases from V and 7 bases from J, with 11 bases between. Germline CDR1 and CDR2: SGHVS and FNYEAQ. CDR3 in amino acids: CASSLTGNDGELFF. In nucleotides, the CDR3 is TGTGCCAGCAGCTTAACAGGGAACGACGGGGAGCTGTTTTTT.

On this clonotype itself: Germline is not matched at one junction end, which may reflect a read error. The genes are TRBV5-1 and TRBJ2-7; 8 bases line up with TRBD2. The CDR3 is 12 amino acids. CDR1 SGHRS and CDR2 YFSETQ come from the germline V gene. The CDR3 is CASSLAGGEHYF. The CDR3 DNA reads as TGCGCCAGCAGCCTCGCGGGGGGCGAGCACTACTTC. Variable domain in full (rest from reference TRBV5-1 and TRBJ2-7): KAGVTQTPRYLIKTRGQQVTLSCSPISGHRSVSWYQQTPGQGLQFLFEYFSETQRNKGNFPGRFSGRQFSNSRSEMNVSTLELGDSALYLCASSLAGGEHYFGPGTRLTVT.

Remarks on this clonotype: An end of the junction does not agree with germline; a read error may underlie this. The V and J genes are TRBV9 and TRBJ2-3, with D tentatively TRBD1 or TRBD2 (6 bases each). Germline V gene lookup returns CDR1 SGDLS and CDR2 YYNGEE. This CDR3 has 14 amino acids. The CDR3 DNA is TGTGCCGGCAGCCCCTCGGGGGCGACAGATACGCAGTATTTT. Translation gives CAGSPSGATDTQYF.

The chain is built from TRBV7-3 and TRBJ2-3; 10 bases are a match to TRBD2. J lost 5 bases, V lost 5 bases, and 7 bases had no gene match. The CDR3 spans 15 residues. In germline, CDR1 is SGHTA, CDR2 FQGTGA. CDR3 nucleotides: TGTGCCAGCAGCAGTCTAGCGGGAGCAATAGATACGCAGTATTTT. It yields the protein CASSSLAGAIDTQYF.

CDR3 in amino acids: CASSLGSGRASTDTQYF. The CDR3 nucleotides are TGTGCCAGCAGTTTAGGGAGCGGGCGTGCTAGCACAGATACGCAGTATTTT. This chain links TRBV27 with TRBJ2-3; maybe TRBD2 (6 bases). The CDR3 extends over 17 amino acids. CDR1 is MNHEY and CDR2 is SMNVEV in the germline V gene (reference sequence). V was pared by 2 bases and J by 0 bases, with 15 bases between.

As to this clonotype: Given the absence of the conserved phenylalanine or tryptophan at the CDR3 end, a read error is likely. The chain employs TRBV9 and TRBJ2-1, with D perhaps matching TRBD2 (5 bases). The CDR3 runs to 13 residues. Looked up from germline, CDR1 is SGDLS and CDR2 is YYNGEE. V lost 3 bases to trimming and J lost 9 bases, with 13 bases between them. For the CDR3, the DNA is TGTGCCAGCAGCGAAGTAAGCGGTACTGAGCAGTTCTCC. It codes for CASSEVSGTEQFS.

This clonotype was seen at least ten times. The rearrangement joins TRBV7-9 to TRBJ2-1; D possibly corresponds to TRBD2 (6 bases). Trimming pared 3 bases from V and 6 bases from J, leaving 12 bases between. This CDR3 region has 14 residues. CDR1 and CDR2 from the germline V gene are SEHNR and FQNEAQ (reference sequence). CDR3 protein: CASSFGTPPNEQFF. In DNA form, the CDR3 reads TGTGCCAGCAGCTTCGGGACTCCTCCCAATGAGCAGTTCTTC.